This entry lists 12 T cell receptor beta chains sequenced from one sample in a study of blood T cell repertoires in COVID-19. Sequenced by immunoSEQ multiplex PCR; TCRdb stores in-frame clones only, minus some. This table has roughly 140,000 clones, roughly 84% appearing once. Sequencing was carried out using peripheral blood. The receptors here all came from a woman aged 55-69 years with COVID-19, enrolled during active disease.

J is TRBJ1-5 and V is TRBV3-1 (or the pseudogene TRBV3-2); tentatively, D is TRBD1 (5 bases). This CDR3 is 15 amino acids long. Germline CDR1 is LGHDT and CDR2 is YNNKEL (reference sequence). Trimming removed 0 bases at V and 8 bases at J, with 14 bases between. CDR3 region: CASSQDPGGMKPQHF. The CDR3 DNA reads as TGTGCCAGCAGCCAAGATCCCGGGGGAATGAAGCCCCAGCATTTT.

The chain uses TRBV19 and TRBJ1-1, with 8 bases fitting TRBD1. V dropped 5 bases and J dropped 8; count of bases not matched to a gene: 16. Germline V lookup: CDR1 LNHDA, CDR2 SQIVND (reference sequence). This CDR3 has 16 residues. CDR3 bases: TGTGCCAGTAGTGTGCTCCCGGGACAGGTTCTATTGGAAGCTTTCTTT. Translated, it gives CASSVLPGQVLLEAFF.

The DNA of the CDR3 is TGTGCCAGCAGTCGTCTCACCGGTGAGCAGTTCTTC. Protein product: CASSRLTGEQFF. The V call is TRBV13, the J call TRBJ2-1; D is undetermined. Germline V CDR1 and CDR2: PRHDT, FYEKMQ (reference sequence). With 6 bases removed from V and 9 bases from J, the gap between germline ends came to 12 bases. CDR3 length equals 12 residues.

The J gene is TRBJ2-6, the V gene TRBV6-4; D might be TRBD2 (5 bases). The V gene lost 3 bases and the J gene lost 0 bases, with 9 bases spanning the gap. CDR3 size: 16 residues. The germline gives CDR1 MRHNA, CDR2 SNTAGT. The CDR3 sequence is CASSEEADSGANVLTF. CDR3 nucleotide sequence: TGTGCCAGCAGTGAGGAGGCCGACTCTGGGGCCAACGTCCTGACTTTC.

This chain links TRBV6-2 or TRBV6-3 with TRBJ1-6; no firm D call. From germline, CDR1 is MNHEY and CDR2 SVGEGT. V was trimmed by 2 bases and J by 7 bases, leaving 15 bases between them. The CDR3 contains 16 residues. The CDR3 sequence: CASSYRRLPQNSPLHF. The CDR3 nucleotides are TGTGCCAGCAGTTACCGACGACTGCCCCAGAATTCACCCCTCCACTTT.

This sequence joins TRBV5-1 and TRBJ1-1, with D maybe TRBD1 (6 bases). Trimming stripped 4 bases from V and 5 bases from J, with 18 bases between. The CDR3 is 15 amino acids. Germline lookup yields CDR1 SGHRS and CDR2 YFSETQ. Here the CDR3 reads CASSPGQLLSTEAFF. DNA of the CDR3: TGCGCCAGCAGCCCCGGACAGCTCCTTAGTACTGAAGCTTTCTTT.

The chain links TRBV4-2 to TRBJ2-7; TRBD2 matches 7 bases. Per germline, CDR1 LGHNA and CDR2 YNFKEQ. The trim removed 3 bases at V and 0 bases at J, leaving 2 bases unmatched. CDR3 length: 14 residues. For the CDR3, the DNA is TGTGCCAGCAGCCAGGGCGGGAGCTCCTACGAGCAGTACTTC. Amino acid sequence: CASSQGGSSYEQYF.

This clone was counted only a few times. CDR3 loop: CASSEVSSYNEQFF. As DNA, the CDR3 is TGTGCCAGCAGTGAAGTCAGCTCCTACAATGAGCAGTTCTTC. V is TRBV6-1 and J is TRBJ2-1, with unresolved D. Trimming cost V 1 base and J 0 bases, with 4 bases left between them. CDR3 length: 14 residues. Looked up from germline, CDR1 is MNHNS and CDR2 is SASEGT.

This chain links TRBV10-3 with TRBJ1-6; no definite D call. Trimming cost V 4 bases and J 6 bases, with 10 bases left between them. The CDR3 runs 14 residues. Germline assignment: CDR1 ENHRY and CDR2 SYGVKD. The CDR3 sequence is CAISVLTVNSPLHF. The DNA for the CDR3 is TGTGCCATCAGTGTTCTAACAGTTAATTCACCCCTCCACTTT.

This chain joins TRBV18 and TRBJ1-5, with 7 bases aligning to TRBD1. Germline-derived CDR1 and CDR2 are KGHSH and LQKENI. The CDR3 contains 15 residues. V shed 3 bases and J 5 bases; nucleotides not matched to a gene: 7. The CDR3 DNA reads as TGTGCCAGCTCACCCCTCGGGACAGCTCATCAGCCCCAGCATTTT. Translated, it gives CASSPLGTAHQPQHF.

This clone is a singleton in its sample. This sequence joins TRBV15 and TRBJ2-1; D not resolved. V lost 0 bases and J lost 9, with 6 bases in between. The CDR3 covers 12 residues. Per germline, CDR1 LNHNV and CDR2 YYDKDF (reference sequence). This chain's CDR3 is CATSRDVIEQFF. CDR3 bases: TGTGCCACCAGCAGAGACGTTATTGAGCAGTTCTTC.

The J gene is TRBJ1-2, the V gene TRBV29-1; D is undetermined. Germline V lookup: CDR1 SQVTM, CDR2 ANQGSEA. Trimming stripped 7 bases from V and 3 bases from J, with 9 bases between. This CDR3 has 11 residues. In nucleotides, the CDR3 is TGCAGCGCAGAACCGGACTATGGCTACACCTTC. As protein: CSAEPDYGYTF. Supplemented by reference TRBV29-1 and TRBJ1-2, the full variable domain reads SAVISQKPSRDICQRGTSLTIQCQVDSQVTMMFWYRQQPGQSLTLIATANQGSEATYESGFVIDKFPISRPNLTFSTLTVSNMSPEDSSIYLCSAEPDYGYTFGSGTRLTVV.